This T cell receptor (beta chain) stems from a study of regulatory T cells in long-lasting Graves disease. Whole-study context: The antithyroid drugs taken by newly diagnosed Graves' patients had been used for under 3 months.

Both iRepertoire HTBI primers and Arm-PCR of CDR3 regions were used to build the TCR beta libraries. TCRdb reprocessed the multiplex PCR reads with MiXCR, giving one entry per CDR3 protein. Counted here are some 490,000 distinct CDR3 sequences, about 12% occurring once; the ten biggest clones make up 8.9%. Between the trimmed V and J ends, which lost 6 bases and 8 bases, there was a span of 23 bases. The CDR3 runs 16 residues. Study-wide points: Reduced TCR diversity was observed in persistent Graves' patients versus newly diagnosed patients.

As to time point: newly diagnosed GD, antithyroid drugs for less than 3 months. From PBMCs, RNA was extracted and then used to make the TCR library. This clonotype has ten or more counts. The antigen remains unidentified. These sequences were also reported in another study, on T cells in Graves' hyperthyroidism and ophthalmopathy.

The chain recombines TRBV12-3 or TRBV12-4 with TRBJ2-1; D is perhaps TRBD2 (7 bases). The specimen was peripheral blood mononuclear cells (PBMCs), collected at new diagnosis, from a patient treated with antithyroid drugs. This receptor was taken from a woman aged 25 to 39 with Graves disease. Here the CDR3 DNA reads TGTGCCAGCAGCCCAGGGGTCAGCGGGAACAGCGATGAGCAGTTCTTC. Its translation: CASSPGVSGNSDEQFF.